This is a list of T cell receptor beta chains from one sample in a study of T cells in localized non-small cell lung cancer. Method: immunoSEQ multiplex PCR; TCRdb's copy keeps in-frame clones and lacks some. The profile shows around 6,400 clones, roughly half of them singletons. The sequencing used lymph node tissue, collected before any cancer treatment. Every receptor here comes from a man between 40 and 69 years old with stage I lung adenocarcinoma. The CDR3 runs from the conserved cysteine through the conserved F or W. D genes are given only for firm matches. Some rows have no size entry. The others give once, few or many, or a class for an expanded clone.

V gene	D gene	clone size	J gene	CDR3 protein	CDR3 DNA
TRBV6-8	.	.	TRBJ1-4	CASSPDRGRGKLFF	TGTGCCAGCAGTCCAGACCGGGGCAGAGGAAAACTGTTTTTT
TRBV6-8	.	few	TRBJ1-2	CASSRAGNYGYTF	TGTGCCAGCAGTCGGGCGGGTAACTATGGCTACACCTTC
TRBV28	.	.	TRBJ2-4	CASSLVTWGAAKNIQYF	TGTGCCAGCAGTTTAGTGACCTGGGGGGCAGCCAAAAACATTCAGTACTTC
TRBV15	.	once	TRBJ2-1	CATSRTFPGTSSPYNEQFF	TGTGCCACCAGCAGAACCTTTCCCGGGACCTCGTCACCTTACAATGAGCAGTTCTTC
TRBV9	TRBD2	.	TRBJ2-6	CASSPVETSGVSGANVLTF	TGTGCCAGCAGCCCAGTAGAGACTAGCGGGGTGTCTGGGGCCAACGTCCTGACTTTC
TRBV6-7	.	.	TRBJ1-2	CASSLGVYGYTF	TGTGCCAGCTCCTTGGGGGTCTATGGCTACACCTTC
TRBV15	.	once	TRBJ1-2	CATSRDKEREGGYTF	TGTGCCACCAGCAGAGATAAGGAGAGGGAAGGTGGCTACACCTTC
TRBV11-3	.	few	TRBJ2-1	CASRSLPPPGAPFRNEQFF	TGTGCCAGCAGAAGCCTCCCTCCCCCTGGAGCCCCCTTTCGCAATGAGCAGTTCTTC
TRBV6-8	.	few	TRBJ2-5	CASSWTWETQYF	TGTGCCAGCAGCTGGACATGGGAGACCCAGTACTTC
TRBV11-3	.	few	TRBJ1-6	CASSMTTGLNSPLHF	TGTGCCAGCAGCATGACTACAGGGTTGAATTCACCCCTCCACTTT
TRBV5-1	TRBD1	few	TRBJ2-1	CASSLGFGTGEDEQFF	TGCGCCAGCAGCTTGGGGTTCGGGACAGGGGAGGATGAGCAGTTCTTC
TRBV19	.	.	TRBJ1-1	CASSIYPRVGTEAFF	TGTGCCAGTAGTATATATCCCAGGGTGGGCACTGAAGCTTTCTTT